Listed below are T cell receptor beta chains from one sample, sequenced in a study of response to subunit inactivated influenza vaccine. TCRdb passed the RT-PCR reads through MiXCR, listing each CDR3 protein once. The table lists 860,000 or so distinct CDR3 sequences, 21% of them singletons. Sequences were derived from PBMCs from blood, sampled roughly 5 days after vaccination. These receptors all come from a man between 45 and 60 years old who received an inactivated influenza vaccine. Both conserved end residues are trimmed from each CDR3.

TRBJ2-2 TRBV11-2 ASSLYPRANTGELF
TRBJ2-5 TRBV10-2 ASARTAQETQY
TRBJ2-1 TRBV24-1 ATSDGPRVEQF
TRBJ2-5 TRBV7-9 ASTRGSGQETQY
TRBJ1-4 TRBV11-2 ASSLVRARNEKLF
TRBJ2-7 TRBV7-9 ASSVPGLAGRYEQY
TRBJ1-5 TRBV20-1 SARGWESAQGLAASNQPQH
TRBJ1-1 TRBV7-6 ASSPEHRTGTEAF
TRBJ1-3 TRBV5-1 ASSQDRPGNTIY
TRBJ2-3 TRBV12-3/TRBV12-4 ASSHGWESTDTQY
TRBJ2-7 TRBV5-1 ASSLGSEAYEQY
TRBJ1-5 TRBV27 ASSLTGLWNQPQH
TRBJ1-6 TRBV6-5 ASSYLNRDSPLH
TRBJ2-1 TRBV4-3 ASSQGITPNEQF
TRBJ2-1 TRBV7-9 ATRGLNEQF
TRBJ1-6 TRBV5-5 ASSSIRDPGSPLH
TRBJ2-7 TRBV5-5 ASTPTGTAGSYEQY
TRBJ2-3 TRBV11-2 ASGGRGTQY
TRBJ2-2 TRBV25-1 ASSELDSSFTGELF
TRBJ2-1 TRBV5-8 ASSRGEGLTYNEQF
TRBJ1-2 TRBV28 ASSPGAQGGTYGYT
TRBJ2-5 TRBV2 ASSERLKETQY
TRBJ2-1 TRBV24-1 ATSDTVGRNEQF
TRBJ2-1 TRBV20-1 SAKLQAGWNEQF
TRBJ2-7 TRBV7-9 ASSWGPASSYEQY
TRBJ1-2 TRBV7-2 ASSQMNRPTGSGYT
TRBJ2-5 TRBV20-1 SEKRGETQY
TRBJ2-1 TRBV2 ASRPPSGGGRYNEQF
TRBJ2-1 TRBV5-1 ASIGGGAGNEQF
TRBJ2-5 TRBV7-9 ASSLGSDGETQY
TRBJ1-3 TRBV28 ASSWDSFSGNTIY